The following is a TCR beta chain sequence with its context. There are a few counts of this clonotype. Its antigen has not been determined. One base away there is no much larger clone; base qualities are not given. CDR1 and CDR2, looked up from the germline V gene, are WSHSY and SAAADI. V lost 0 bases and J lost 4 bases, and the count of bases not matched to a germline gene is 9. There are 18 amino acids in the CDR3, from cysteine to phenylalanine inclusive. Left in the record is the CDR3 DNA by itself, 54 bases read in frame from the first base. This sample was sequenced with an Illumina HiSeq 1500. The raw public reads went through TCRdb reprocessing: fastp at Q25, MiXCR clone calling, in-frame beta chains kept. Rows with a matching CDR3 protein are joined into one entry that keeps the most common DNA and genes. The sample table contains 200,000 to 300,000 distinct CDR3 sequences; only one count was recorded for roughly 15% of them. 8.8% of the sample lies in the top ten.

The data are from a study of T cell repertoires in cytomegalovirus infection (dated 2019 in TCRdb). General notes on the study: Donor HLA type was relevant to the analysis, because carriage of CMV infection together with the matching HLA type was indicated by public TCR beta signatures. Results the study describes overall, beyond this receptor: The ex vivo response was dominated by HLA-C-restricted CMV-specific TCR beta clonotypes, which also provided the single most frequent clonotype in two of eight donors. In both this cohort and an independent cohort of 352 donors, the cumulative frequency of public TCR beta family members distinguished carriers of CMV infection plus the relevant HLA type.

The sequence is built from TRBV10-2 and TRBJ2-1; TRBD2 matches 10 bases in the middle. Sequenced material: PBMCs. The TCR originated in a human donor in good health (CMV status not recorded). Some clones in this sample may be carry-over from other donors' samples. DNA sequence: TGCGCCAGCAGTGAGTCGAGGTCTAGCGGGGGAATATACAATGAGCAGTTCTTC. Its amino acids are CASSESRSSGGIYNEQFF.